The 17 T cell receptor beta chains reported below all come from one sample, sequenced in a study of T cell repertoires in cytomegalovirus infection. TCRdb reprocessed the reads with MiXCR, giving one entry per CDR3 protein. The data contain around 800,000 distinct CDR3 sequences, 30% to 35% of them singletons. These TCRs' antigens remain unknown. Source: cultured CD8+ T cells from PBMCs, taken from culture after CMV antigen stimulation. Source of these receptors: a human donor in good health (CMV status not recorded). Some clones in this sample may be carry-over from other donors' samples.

The CDR3, as DNA: TGCGCCAGCAGCTTTAGTCAGGGGGCGTACAATGAGCAGTTCTTC. Its translation is CASSFSQGAYNEQFF. The chain has TRBV5-1 and TRBJ2-1, with TRBD1 identical over 8 bases. The junction had 5 bases not matched to a gene; V was cut back by 2 bases and J by 4 bases. This CDR3 region has 15 residues. The V gene's germline CDR1 is SGHRS and CDR2 YFSETQ.

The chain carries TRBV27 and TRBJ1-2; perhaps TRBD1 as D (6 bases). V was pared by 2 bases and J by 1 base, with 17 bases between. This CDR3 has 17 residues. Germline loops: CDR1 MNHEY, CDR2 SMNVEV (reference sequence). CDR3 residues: CASSLSSRGVFNYGYTF. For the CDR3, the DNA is TGTGCCAGCAGTTTAAGTTCAAGGGGGGTTTTTAACTATGGCTACACCTTC.

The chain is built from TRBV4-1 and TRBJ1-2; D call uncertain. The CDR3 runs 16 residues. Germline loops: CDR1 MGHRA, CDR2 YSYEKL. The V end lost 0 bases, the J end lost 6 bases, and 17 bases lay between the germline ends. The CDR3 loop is CASSQEWQANMDGYTF. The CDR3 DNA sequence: TGCGCCAGCAGCCAAGAGTGGCAGGCAAACATGGATGGCTACACCTTC.

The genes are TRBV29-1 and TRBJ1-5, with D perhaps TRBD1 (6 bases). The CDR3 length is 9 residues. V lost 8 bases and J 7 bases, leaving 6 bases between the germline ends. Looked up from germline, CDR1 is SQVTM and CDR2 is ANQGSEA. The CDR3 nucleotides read TGCAGCAGGGGGCAGCCCCAGCATTTT. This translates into CSRGQPQHF.

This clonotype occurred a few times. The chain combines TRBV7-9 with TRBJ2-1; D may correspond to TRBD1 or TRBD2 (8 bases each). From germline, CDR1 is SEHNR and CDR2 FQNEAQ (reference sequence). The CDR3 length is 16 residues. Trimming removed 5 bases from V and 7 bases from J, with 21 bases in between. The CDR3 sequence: CASSREGGRTGNEQFF. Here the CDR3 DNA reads TGTGCCAGCAGCCGGGAGGGGGGGAGGACAGGGAATGAGCAGTTCTTC.

CDR3 in amino acids: CASSNLQIGRWAEAFF. The CDR3 nucleotides read TGTGCCAGCAGTAACCTACAGATCGGCCGTTGGGCTGAAGCTTTCTTT. The chain couples TRBV27 to TRBJ1-1; D is undetermined. This CDR3 spans 16 amino acids. The V end was cut by 5 bases, the J end by 6 bases, with 22 bases between. Germline lookup yields CDR1 MNHEY and CDR2 SMNVEV (reference sequence).

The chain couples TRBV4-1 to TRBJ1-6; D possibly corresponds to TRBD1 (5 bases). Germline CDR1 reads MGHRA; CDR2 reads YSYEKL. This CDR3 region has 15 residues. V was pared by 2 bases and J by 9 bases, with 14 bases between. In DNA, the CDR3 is TGCGCCAGCAGCCAACTCCAGGGTGTCAGTTCACCCCTCCACTTT. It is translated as CASSQLQGVSSPLHF.

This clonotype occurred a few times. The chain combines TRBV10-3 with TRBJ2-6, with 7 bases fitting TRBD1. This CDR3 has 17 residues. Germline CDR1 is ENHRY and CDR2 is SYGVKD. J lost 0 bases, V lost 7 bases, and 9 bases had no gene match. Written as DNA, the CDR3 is TGTGCCATCAAGGTTCGGGACAGAAGCTCTGGGGCCAACGTCCTGACTTTC. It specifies CAIKVRDRSSGANVLTF.

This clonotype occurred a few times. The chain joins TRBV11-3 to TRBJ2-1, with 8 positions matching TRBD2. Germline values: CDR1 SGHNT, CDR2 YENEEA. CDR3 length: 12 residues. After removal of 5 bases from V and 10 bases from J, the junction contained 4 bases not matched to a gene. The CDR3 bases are TGTGCCAGCAGCCACGGACTAGCCGAGCAGTTCTTC. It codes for CASSHGLAEQFF.

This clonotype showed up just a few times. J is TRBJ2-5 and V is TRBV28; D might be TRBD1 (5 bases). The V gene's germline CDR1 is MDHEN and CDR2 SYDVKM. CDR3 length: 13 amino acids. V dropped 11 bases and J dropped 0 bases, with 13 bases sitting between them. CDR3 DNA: TGTGCCTACAGAGGACATAACCAAGAGACCCAGTACTTC. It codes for CAYRGHNQETQYF.

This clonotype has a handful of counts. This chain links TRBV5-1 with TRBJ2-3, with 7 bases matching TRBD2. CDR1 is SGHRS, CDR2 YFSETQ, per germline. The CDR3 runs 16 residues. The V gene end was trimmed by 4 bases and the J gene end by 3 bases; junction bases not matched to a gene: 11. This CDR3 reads CASSLGVRGWTDTQYF. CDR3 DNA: TGCGCCAGCAGCCTTGGGGTGCGGGGGTGGACAGATACGCAGTATTTT.

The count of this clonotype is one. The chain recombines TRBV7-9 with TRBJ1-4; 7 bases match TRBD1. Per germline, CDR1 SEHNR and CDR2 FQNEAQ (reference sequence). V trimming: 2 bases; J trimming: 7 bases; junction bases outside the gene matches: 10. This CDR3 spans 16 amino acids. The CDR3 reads CASSLSWDRKIEKLFF. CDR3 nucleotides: TGTGCCAGCAGCTTATCTTGGGACAGAAAAATTGAAAAACTGTTTTTT.

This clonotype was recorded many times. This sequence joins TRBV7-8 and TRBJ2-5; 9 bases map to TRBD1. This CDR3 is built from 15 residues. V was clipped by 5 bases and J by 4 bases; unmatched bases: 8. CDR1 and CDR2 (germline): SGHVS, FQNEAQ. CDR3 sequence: CASSLRTGEAETQYF. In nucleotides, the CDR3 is TGTGCCAGCAGCCTAAGGACAGGGGAGGCAGAGACCCAGTACTTC.

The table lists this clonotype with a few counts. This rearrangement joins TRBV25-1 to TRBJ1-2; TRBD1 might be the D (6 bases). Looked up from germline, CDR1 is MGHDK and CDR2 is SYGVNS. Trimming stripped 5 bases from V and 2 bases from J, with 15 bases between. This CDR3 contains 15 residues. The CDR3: CASSRTGGRNYGYTF. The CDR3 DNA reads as TGTGCCAGCAGTCGAACTGGGGGCCGAAACTATGGCTACACCTTC.

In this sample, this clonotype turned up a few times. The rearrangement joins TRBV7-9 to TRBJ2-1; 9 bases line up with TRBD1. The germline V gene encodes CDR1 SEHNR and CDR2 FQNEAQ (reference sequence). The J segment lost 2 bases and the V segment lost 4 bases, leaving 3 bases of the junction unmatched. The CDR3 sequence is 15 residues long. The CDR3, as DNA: TGTGCCAGCAGCTGGGACAGGGCCCCCTACAATGAGCAGTTCTTC. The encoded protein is CASSWDRAPYNEQFF. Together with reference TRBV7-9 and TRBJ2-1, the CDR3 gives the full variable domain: DTGVSQNPRHKITKRGQNVTFRCDPISEHNRLYWYRQTLGQGPEFLTYFQNEAQLEKSRLLSDRFSAERPKGSFSTLEIQRTEQGDSAMYLCASSWDRAPYNEQFFGPGTRLTVL.

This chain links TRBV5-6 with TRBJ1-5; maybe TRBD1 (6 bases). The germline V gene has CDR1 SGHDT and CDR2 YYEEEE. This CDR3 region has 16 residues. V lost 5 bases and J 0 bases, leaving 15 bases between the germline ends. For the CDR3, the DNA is TGTGCCAGCAGTTTTGGGGGCTTTCATAGCAATCAGCCCCAGCATTTT. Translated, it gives CASSFGGFHSNQPQHF.

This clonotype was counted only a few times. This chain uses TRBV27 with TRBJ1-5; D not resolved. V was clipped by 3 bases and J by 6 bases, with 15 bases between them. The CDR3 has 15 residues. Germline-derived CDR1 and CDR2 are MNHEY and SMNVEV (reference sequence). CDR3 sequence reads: CASSFSQNLAQPQHF. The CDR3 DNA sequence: TGTGCCAGCAGTTTTTCACAGAATCTTGCTCAGCCCCAGCATTTT.